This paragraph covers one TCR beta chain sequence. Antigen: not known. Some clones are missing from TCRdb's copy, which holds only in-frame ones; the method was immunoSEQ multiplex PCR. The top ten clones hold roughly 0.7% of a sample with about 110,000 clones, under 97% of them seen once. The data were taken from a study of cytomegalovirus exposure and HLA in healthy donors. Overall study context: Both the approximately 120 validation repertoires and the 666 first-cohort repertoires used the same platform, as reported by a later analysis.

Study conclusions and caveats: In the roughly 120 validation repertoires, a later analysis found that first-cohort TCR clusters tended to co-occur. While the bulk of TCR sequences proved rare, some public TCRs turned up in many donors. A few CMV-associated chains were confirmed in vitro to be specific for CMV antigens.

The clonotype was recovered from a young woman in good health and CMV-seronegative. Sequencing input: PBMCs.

CDR3 DNA sequence: TGTGCCAGCAGCGCCGGGACAGGGATCTACGAGCAGTACTTC. It is translated as CASSAGTGIYEQYF. V and J are TRBV9 and TRBJ2-7, with 9 bases fitting TRBD1. Germline loops: CDR1 SGDLS, CDR2 YYNGEE. V gave up 3 bases and J gave up 3 bases; unmatched junction bases: 4. The CDR3 spans 14 residues.